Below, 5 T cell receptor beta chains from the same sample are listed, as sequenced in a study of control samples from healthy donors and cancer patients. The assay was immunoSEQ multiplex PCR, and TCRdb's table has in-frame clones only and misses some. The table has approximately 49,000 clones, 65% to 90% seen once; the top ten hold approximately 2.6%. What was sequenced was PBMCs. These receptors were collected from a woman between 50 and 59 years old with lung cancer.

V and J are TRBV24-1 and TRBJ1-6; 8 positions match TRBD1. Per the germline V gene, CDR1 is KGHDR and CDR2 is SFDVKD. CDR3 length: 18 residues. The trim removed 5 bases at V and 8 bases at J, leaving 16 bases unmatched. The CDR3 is CATSAVRKTGVEDSPLHF. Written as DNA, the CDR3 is TGTGCCACCAGTGCGGTCCGAAAGACAGGGGTCGAGGATTCACCCCTCCACTTT.

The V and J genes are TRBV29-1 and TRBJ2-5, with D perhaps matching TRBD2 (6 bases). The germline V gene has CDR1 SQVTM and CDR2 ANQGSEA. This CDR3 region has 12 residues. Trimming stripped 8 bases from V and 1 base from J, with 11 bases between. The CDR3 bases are TGCAGCACTGGGACTTTCCAAGAGACCCAGTACTTC. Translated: CSTGTFQETQYF. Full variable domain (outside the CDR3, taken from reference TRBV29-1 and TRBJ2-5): SAVISQKPSRDICQRGTSLTIQCQVDSQVTMMFWYRQQPGQSLTLIATANQGSEATYESGFVIDKFPISRPNLTFSTLTVSNMSPEDSSIYLCSTGTFQETQYFGPGTRLLVL.

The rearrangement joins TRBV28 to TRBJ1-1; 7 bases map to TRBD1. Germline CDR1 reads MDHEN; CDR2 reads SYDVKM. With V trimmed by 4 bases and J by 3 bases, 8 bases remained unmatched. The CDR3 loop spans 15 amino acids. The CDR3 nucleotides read TGTGCCAGCAGTTATACAGGGGCGAGGGACACTGAAGCTTTCTTT. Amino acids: CASSYTGARDTEAFF.

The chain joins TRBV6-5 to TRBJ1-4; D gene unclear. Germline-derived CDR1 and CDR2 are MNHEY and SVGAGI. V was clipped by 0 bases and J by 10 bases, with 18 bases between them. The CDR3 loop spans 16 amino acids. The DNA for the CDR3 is TGTGCCAGCAGTTACTCGATAATCTTAAAGGATCTAAAACTGTTTTTT. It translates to CASSYSIILKDLKLFF.

This chain's CDR3 is CASSSPGGARTEAFF. CDR3 DNA sequence: TGTGCCAGCAGCTCCCCTGGGGGGGCAAGAACTGAAGCTTTCTTT. The V call is TRBV7-2, the J call TRBJ1-1, with a weak D call TRBD1 (6 bases). CDR1 and CDR2 (germline): SGHTA, FQGNSA. Trimming left V 4 bases short and J 5 bases short, with 17 bases between. This CDR3 is 15 amino acids long.